The 18 T cell receptor beta chains below all came from one sample that was sequenced in a study of blood T cell repertoires in COVID-19 (dated by TCRdb to the early 2020s). The library was built by means of the immunoSEQ multiplex PCR assay. What TCRdb holds here is the immuneACCESS table cut down to in-frame rearrangements. Part of the clones is not present; checked against another copy, under half of the missing clones reflect an unresolved V gene, and the others are unexplained. In this sample the table shows some 130,000 clones, roughly 90% of which occur a single time. The leading ten clones occupy roughly 4% of the sample. Sample: peripheral blood. Receptor source: a man aged 55 to 70 with COVID-19, enrolled during active disease.

This chain links TRBV18 with TRBJ1-2, with D hard to call. V lost 2 bases, J lost 0 bases, and 7 bases lay in between. Germline V gives CDR1 KGHSH, CDR2 LQKENI. The CDR3 loop spans 14 amino acids. The DNA of the CDR3 is TGTGCCAGCTCACCATCGGGAGCTAACTATGGCTACACCTTC. As protein: CASSPSGANYGYTF.

The chain joins TRBV7-2 to TRBJ1-3; D is ambiguous. Germline V lookup: CDR1 SGHTA, CDR2 FQGNSA. The CDR3 runs to 16 residues. V was cut by 1 base and J by 2 bases, with 12 bases left in between. The CDR3 DNA is TGTGCCAGCAGCTTAGGGTCACCCGGGGCTGGAAACACCATATATTTT. Translating it yields CASSLGSPGAGNTIYF.

This clone has more than one count but fewer than ten. The gene calls are TRBV12-3 or TRBV12-4 and TRBJ2-2; D remains ambiguous. The CDR3 consists of 13 residues. V dropped 3 bases and J dropped 8 bases, with 10 bases sitting between them. This CDR3 reads CASSFSQSGELFF. Written as DNA, the CDR3 is TGTGCCAGCAGTTTTTCACAGTCTGGGGAGCTGTTTTTT.

The genes are TRBV3-1 (or the pseudogene TRBV3-2) and TRBJ1-1, with a tentative D call TRBD1 (5 bases). The CDR3 sequence is 16 residues long. Between the trimmed V and J ends, which lost 1 base and 5 bases, there was a span of 17 bases. Germline loops: CDR1 LGHDT, CDR2 YNNKEL (reference sequence). Written as DNA, the CDR3 is TGTGCCAGCAGCCAAGGGGTCCGGGGGTGGGGAACTGAAGCTTTCTTT. It specifies CASSQGVRGWGTEAFF.

This chain uses TRBV19 with TRBJ1-5, with 8 bases fitting TRBD1. V lost 3 bases to trimming and J lost 0 bases; unmatched junction nucleotides: 1. The germline V gene encodes CDR1 LNHDA and CDR2 SQIVND (reference sequence). The CDR3 has 15 residues. The CDR3: CASSMGQDSNQPQHF. CDR3 sequence (DNA): TGTGCCAGTAGTATGGGACAGGATAGCAATCAGCCCCAGCATTTT.

This chain joins TRBV6-5 and TRBJ2-7, with 9 bases matching TRBD2. The V segment lost 6 bases and the J segment 3 bases; nucleotides outside the gene matches: 6. This CDR3 is 14 amino acids long. Per germline, CDR1 MNHEY and CDR2 SVGAGI. Written as DNA, the CDR3 is TGTGCCAGCAGCCCCGGGACTAGCTACTACGAGCAGTACTTC. It is translated as CASSPGTSYYEQYF.

The chain is built from TRBV18 and TRBJ2-3; the match to TRBD2 covers 7 bases. Trimming cost V 1 base and J 2 bases; bases outside gene matches: 6. Germline values: CDR1 KGHSH, CDR2 LQKENI. The CDR3 runs 16 residues. The CDR3 region has the DNA TGTGCCAGCTCACCACTAACTAGCGAATCCACAGATACGCAGTATTTT. Translation gives CASSPLTSESTDTQYF. Based on the CDR3 plus reference TRBV18 and TRBJ2-3, the full variable domain is NAGVMQNPRHLVRRRGQEARLRCSPMKGHSHVYWYRQLPEEGLKFMVYLQKENIIDESGMPKERFSAEFPKEGPSILRIQQVVRGDSAAYFCASSPLTSESTDTQYFGPGTRLTVL.

The chain joins TRBV6-2 or TRBV6-3 to TRBJ2-7; the match to TRBD2 covers 12 bases. This CDR3 has 17 residues. The J segment lost 6 bases and the V segment lost 2 bases, leaving 11 bases of the junction unmatched. Per germline, CDR1 MNHEY and CDR2 SVGEGT. This CDR3 reads CASSYALLAGGPGEQYF. CDR3 coding DNA: TGTGCCAGCAGTTACGCCCTCCTAGCGGGGGGGCCGGGCGAGCAGTACTTC.

The V call is TRBV24-1, the J call TRBJ1-5; 7 bases are a match to TRBD1. The V segment lost 4 bases and the J segment 5 bases; nucleotides outside the gene matches: 1. The CDR3 is 13 residues long. The germline V gene has CDR1 KGHDR and CDR2 SFDVKD. This CDR3 is CATSDRGYQPQHF. In DNA, the CDR3 is TGTGCCACCAGTGACAGGGGGTATCAGCCCCAGCATTTT.

The table lists this clone with a count of one. This chain uses TRBV5-4 with TRBJ1-3; D not certain. CDR1 is SGHNT and CDR2 is YYREEE in the germline V gene (reference sequence). The V end lost 3 bases, the J end lost 0 bases, and 13 bases lay between the germline ends. This CDR3 is 16 amino acids long. CDR3 nucleotide sequence: TGTGCCAGCAGCTCGGACTTAAATCTCTCTGGAAACACCATATATTTT. Encoded protein: CASSSDLNLSGNTIYF.

The CDR3 sequence: CASSLGRAGANVLTF. CDR3 in DNA: TGTGCCAGCAGCTTAGGGCGGGCGGGGGCCAACGTCCTGACTTTC. The chain joins TRBV7-8 to TRBJ2-6; D is possibly TRBD2 (5 bases). Looked up from germline, CDR1 is SGHVS and CDR2 is FQNEAQ. Deletions cut 1 base from V and 4 bases from J, with 8 bases between. This CDR3 has 15 amino acids.

The chain couples TRBV27 to TRBJ2-7, with 12 bases identical to TRBD2. The CDR3 consists of 16 residues. Germline V gene sequence: CDR1 MNHEY, CDR2 SMNVEV (reference sequence). V dropped 5 bases and J dropped 1; count of bases not matched to a gene: 6. The CDR3 DNA sequence: TGTGCCAGCAGTCGACTAGCGGGGGACTTTTCCTACGAGCAGTACTTC. Translating gives CASSRLAGDFSYEQYF.

The chain joins TRBV6-6 to TRBJ1-4; D may be TRBD1 (6 bases). The CDR3 covers 13 residues. V gave up 5 bases and J gave up 13 bases, with 17 bases separating them. CDR1 and CDR2 (germline): MNHNY, SVGAGI (reference sequence). In DNA form, the CDR3 reads TGTGCCAGCAGTAATGCCGACAGGTCGGGACTGTTTTTT. Translation gives CASSNADRSGLFF.

This chain uses TRBV12-3 or TRBV12-4 with TRBJ2-5, with no clear D. Trimming shortened V by 1 base and J by 7 bases, and 10 bases separated the two germline ends. The CDR3 sequence is 13 residues long. CDR3 bases: TGTGCCAGCAGTTTAGGAGGAGACGGGACCCAGTACTTC. Encoded protein: CASSLGGDGTQYF.

The chain has TRBV19 and TRBJ1-2; D perhaps matches TRBD1 (5 bases). Germline lookup yields CDR1 LNHDA and CDR2 SQIVND (reference sequence). This CDR3 has 13 amino acids. Trimming removed 0 bases at V and 4 bases at J, with 6 bases between. CDR3 sequence (DNA): TGTGCCAGTAGTATAGACAGGGTCTATGGCTACACCTTC. Translated: CASSIDRVYGYTF.

This chain connects TRBV28 to TRBJ2-5; perhaps TRBD2 as D (5 bases). CDR1 MDHEN and CDR2 SYDVKM come from the germline V gene. The CDR3 has 12 amino acids. Trimming took off 7 bases at V and 13 bases at J, with 19 bases between the two ends. The CDR3: CASTTGTLSPYF. The CDR3 nucleotides are TGTGCCAGCACTACGGGAACTTTAAGCCCGTACTTC.

The CDR3 loop reads CATSRVTGHLYEQYF. The CDR3 nucleotides read TGTGCCACCAGCAGAGTCACGGGACATCTCTACGAGCAGTACTTC. The chain combines TRBV15 with TRBJ2-7, with D perhaps TRBD1 (6 bases). V was clipped by 1 base and J by 3 bases, with 13 bases between them. Germline CDR1 reads LNHNV; CDR2 reads YYDKDF (reference sequence). The CDR3 spans 15 residues.

This chain uses TRBV7-3 with TRBJ2-2, with 9 bases matching TRBD1. The V segment lost 5 bases and the J segment 4 bases; nucleotides outside the gene matches: 2. The germline V gene encodes CDR1 SGHTA and CDR2 FQGTGA. The CDR3 loop spans 14 amino acids. In nucleotides, the CDR3 is TGTGCCAGCAGCCAGACAGGGGGCACCGGGGAGCTGTTTTTT. As protein: CASSQTGGTGELFF.